Sequencing of this T cell receptor (beta chain) was carried out in a study of T cell responses to AZD1222 COVID-19 vaccine (dated by TCRdb to the early 2020s). Study-wide context: AZD1222 recipients whose second dose came at about 4 weeks and those whose second dose came at about 12 weeks were combined into one group, since spike-specific TCR depth and breadth did not differ between the two schedules. Enrollment into the trials was organized by age into subgroups of 18-55, 56-69 and 70-plus years, and those subgroups contained about 150, 27 and 61 TCR-sequenced participants, respectively. A total of under 250 trial participants underwent TCR sequencing, of whom 200 to 220 had received two doses of AZD1222 and 26 had received two doses of the MenACWY control vaccine.

The full study reports these points: Only five to seven AZD1222 recipients were SARS-CoV-2 seropositive at baseline, limiting conclusions about previously exposed vaccinees. Participants were mostly white British, with more females than males. The authors suggested clonal diversity may have been underestimated. After two AZD1222 doses, spike-specific TCR breadth and depth were significantly higher than at day 0 and than in MenACWY recipients. No day 14 peak-response samples were available, so repertoires were characterized only after the peak T cell response. CD4 TCRs associated with the vaccine covered the entire spike protein, and the dominant responses were in regions 160-218 and 743-854. Reportedly, close to half of the unique spike-specific TCRs recognized epitopes lying outside the regions that are mutated in the B.1.351 and B.1.1.7 variants. The 56-69-year group was small, and its depth increase did not reach significance, likely because of low power.

Comment on this clone: Its antigen has not been determined. The input lacks base qualities; no much larger clone sits a single base away.

The time point tag for this specimen amounts to: baseline before first vaccination. Vaccinee samples came from UK trials COV001 and COV002, including a single-blind randomized controlled phase 2/3 trial of AZD1222 (ChAdOx1 nCoV-19) in healthy adults. Trial participant PBMC samples were collected at day 0 and day 28 after the second dose for TCRbeta chain sequencing. The CDR3 regions of human TCRbeta chains were analyzed by immunosequencing. For the original study's pipeline: TCRs in the repertoires were matched against a reference library of SARS-CoV-2-specific TCRs that had been generated with the MIRA antigen-specificity platform. Breadth was defined as the fraction of unique TCRs that were SARS-CoV-2-associated, and depth was defined as the fraction of total T cells that were SARS-CoV-2-associated. Using the MIRA data, each spike-specific TCR was mapped to the spike region that the TCR reacts to and placed in a CD4 or CD8 class. Log10-transformed breadth and depth values were compared by one-way ANOVA with Sidak's multiple comparisons tests. TCRdb re-hosts the immuneACCESS table, in-frame sequences only. Its copies lack some clones; in the studies checked, an unresolved V gene accounts for under half of them, and the cause for the rest is not known. V and J calls and clone size are given by that table; D and trimming were obtained from the DNA. The sample contains about 87,000 clones, around 90% of them found a single time. The top ten clones comprise about 8.4% of the sample.

V is cut by 6 bases and J by 3 bases, and the space between the germline ends is 14 bases. From its cysteine to its phenylalanine, the CDR3 spans 14 amino acids. Only the CDR3 DNA stays, 42 bases, in frame from base 1. Taken from the germline V gene, the CDR1 and CDR2 loops are MNHEY and SVGAGI. This chain joins TRBV6-5 to TRBJ1-2; matching of 5 bases hints at TRBD1 as the D gene. The receptor was derived from an adult in good health. The specimen was peripheral blood, collected on day 0 of AZD1222 vaccination. This receptor has the CDR3 CASSPSGADYGYTF. The DNA reads TGTGCCAGCAGCCCCTCCGGGGCAGACTATGGCTACACCTTC.